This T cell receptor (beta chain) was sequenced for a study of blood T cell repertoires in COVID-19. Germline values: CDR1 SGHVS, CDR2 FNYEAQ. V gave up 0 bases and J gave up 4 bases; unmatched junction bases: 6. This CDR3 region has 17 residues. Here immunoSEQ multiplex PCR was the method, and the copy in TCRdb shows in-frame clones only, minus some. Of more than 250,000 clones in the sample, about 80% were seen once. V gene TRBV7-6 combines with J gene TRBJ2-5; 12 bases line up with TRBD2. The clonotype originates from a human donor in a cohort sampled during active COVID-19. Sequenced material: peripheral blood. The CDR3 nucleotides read TGTGCCAGCAGCTTAGCGAGACTAGCGGGGGAGGGAGAGACCCAGTACTTC. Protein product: CASSLARLAGEGETQYF.